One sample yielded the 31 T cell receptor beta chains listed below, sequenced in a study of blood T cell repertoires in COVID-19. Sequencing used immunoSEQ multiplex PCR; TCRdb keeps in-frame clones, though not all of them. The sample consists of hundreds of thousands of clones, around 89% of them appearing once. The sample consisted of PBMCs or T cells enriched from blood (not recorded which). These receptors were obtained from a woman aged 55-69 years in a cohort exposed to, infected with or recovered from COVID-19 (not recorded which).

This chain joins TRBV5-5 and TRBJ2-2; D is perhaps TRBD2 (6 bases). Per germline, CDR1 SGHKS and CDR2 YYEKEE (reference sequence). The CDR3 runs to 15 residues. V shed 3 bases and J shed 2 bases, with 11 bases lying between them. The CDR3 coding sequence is TGTGCCAGCAGCTCCCGGACTATTAACACCGGGGAGCTGTTTTTT. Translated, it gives CASSSRTINTGELFF. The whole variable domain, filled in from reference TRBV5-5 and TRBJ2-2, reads DAGVTQSPTHLIKTRGQQVTLRCSPISGHKSVSWYQQVLGQGPQFIFQYYEKEERGRGNFPDRFSARQFPNYSSELNVNALLLGDSALYLCASSSRTINTGELFFGEGSRLTVL.

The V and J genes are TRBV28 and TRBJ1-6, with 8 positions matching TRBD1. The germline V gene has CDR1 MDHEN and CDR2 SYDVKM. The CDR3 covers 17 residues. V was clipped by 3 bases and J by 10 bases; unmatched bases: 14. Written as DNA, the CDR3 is TGTGCCAGCAGTTTGCGCCCCACTGGACAGGGTTTGTCACCCCTCCACTTT. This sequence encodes CASSLRPTGQGLSPLHF.

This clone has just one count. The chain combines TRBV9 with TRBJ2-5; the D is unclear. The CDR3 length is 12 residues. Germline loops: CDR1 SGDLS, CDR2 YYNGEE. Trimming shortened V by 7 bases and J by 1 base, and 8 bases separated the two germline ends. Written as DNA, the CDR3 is TGTGCCAGCCCCTTCCGCCAAGAGACCCAGTACTTC. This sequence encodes CASPFRQETQYF.

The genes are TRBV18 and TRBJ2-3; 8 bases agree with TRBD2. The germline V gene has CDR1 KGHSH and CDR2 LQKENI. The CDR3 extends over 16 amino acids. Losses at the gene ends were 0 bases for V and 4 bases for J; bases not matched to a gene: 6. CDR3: CASSPPYTSGSDTQYF. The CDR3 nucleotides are TGTGCCAGCTCACCACCATACACTAGCGGTTCAGATACGCAGTATTTT.

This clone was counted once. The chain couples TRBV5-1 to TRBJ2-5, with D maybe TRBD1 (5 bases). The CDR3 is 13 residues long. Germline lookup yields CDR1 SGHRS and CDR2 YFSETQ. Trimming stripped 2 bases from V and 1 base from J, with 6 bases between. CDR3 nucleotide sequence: TGCGCCAGCAGCTTTAGGGGCCAAGAGACCCAGTACTTC. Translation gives CASSFRGQETQYF. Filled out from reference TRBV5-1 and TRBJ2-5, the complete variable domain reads KAGVTQTPRYLIKTRGQQVTLSCSPISGHRSVSWYQQTPGQGLQFLFEYFSETQRNKGNFPGRFSGRQFSNSRSEMNVSTLELGDSALYLCASSFRGQETQYFGPGTRLLVL.

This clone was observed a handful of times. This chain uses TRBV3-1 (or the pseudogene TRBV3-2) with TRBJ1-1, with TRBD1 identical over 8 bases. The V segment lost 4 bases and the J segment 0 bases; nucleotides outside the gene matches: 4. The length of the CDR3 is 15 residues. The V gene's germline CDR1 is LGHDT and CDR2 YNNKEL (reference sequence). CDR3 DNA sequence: TGTGCCAGCAGCCCCCAGGGGGCTATGAACACTGAAGCTTTCTTT. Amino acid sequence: CASSPQGAMNTEAFF.

The DNA of the CDR3 is TGCGCCAGCAGCTTGTCACCGCGGGGGAACACTGAAGCTTTCTTT. This codes for CASSLSPRGNTEAFF. The chain joins TRBV5-1 to TRBJ1-1; D uncertain. Trimming shortened V by 1 base and J by 1 base, and 11 bases separated the two germline ends. Germline values: CDR1 SGHRS, CDR2 YFSETQ. The CDR3 has 15 residues.

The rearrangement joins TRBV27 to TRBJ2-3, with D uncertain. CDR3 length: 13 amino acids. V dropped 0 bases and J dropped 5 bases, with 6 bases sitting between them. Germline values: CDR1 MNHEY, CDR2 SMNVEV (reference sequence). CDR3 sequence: CASSLSLRDTQYF. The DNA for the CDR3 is TGTGCCAGCAGTTTATCCCTCCGAGATACGCAGTATTTT.

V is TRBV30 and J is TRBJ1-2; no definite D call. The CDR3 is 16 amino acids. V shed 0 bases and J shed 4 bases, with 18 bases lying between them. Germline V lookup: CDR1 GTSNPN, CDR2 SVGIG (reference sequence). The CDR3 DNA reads TGTGCCTGGAGTGTACAATACCCCTCCGCGGGCTATGGCTACACCTTC. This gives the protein CAWSVQYPSAGYGYTF.

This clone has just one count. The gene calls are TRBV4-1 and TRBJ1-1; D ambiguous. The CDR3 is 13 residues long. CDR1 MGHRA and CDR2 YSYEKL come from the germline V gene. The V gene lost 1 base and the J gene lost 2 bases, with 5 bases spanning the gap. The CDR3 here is CASSQAVNTEAFF. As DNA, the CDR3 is TGCGCCAGCAGCCAAGCAGTAAACACTGAAGCTTTCTTT.

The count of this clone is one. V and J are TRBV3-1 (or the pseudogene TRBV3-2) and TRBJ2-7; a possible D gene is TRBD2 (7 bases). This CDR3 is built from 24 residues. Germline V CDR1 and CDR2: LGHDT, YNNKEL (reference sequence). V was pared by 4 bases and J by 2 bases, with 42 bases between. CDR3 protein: CASSPGRGATTRAGATFRPYEQYF. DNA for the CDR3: TGTGCCAGCAGCCCCGGTCGGGGGGCAACGACTAGGGCGGGAGCGACCTTCCGTCCCTACGAGCAGTACTTC.

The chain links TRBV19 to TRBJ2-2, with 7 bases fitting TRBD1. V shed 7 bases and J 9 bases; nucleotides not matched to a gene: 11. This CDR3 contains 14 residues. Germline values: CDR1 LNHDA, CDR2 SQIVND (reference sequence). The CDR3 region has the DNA TGTGCCAGTAAGGACAGGTTGTTCCTCAGGGAGCTGTTTTTT. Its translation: CASKDRLFLRELFF.

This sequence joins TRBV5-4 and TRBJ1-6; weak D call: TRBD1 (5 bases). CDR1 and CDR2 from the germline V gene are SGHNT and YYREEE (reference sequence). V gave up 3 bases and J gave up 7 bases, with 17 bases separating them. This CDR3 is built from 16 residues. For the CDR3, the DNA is TGTGCCAGCAGCTGGGGGGTGGGGATGGAAAATTCACCCCTCCACTTT. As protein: CASSWGVGMENSPLHF.

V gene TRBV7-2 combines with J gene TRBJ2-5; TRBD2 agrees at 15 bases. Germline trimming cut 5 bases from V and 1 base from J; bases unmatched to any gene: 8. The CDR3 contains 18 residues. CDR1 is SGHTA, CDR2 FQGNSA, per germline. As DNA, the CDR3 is TGTGCCAGCAGCCTACGGACTAGCGGGAGGGCCTCCCAAGAGACCCAGTACTTC. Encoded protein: CASSLRTSGRASQETQYF.

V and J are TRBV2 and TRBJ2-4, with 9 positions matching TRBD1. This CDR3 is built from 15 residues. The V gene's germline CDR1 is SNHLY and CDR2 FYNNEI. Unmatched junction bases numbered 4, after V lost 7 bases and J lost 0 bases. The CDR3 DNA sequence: TGTGCCAGCATTCCGGACAGGGGAGCCAAAAACATTCAGTACTTC. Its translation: CASIPDRGAKNIQYF.

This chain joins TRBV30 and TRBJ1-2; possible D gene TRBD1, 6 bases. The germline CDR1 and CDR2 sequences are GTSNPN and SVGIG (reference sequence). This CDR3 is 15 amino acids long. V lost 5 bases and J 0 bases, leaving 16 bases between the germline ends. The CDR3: CAWDSWQGTNYGYTF. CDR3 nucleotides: TGTGCCTGGGACTCCTGGCAGGGGACTAACTATGGCTACACCTTC.

CDR3 sequence reads: CASSLRQGAIGNTIYF. The DNA of the CDR3 is TGTGCCAGCAGCTTGAGACAGGGGGCAATAGGAAACACCATATATTTT. This chain joins TRBV7-2 and TRBJ1-3; 10 bases line up with TRBD1. The germline V gene has CDR1 SGHTA and CDR2 FQGNSA. V lost 3 bases, J lost 4 bases, and 6 bases stayed unmatched. The CDR3 runs 16 residues.

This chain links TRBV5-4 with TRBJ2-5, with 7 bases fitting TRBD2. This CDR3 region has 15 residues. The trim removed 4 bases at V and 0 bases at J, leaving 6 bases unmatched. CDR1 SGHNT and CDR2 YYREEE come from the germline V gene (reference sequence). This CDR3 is CASSPSGGYQETQYF. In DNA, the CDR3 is TGTGCCAGCAGCCCATCGGGGGGTTACCAAGAGACCCAGTACTTC.

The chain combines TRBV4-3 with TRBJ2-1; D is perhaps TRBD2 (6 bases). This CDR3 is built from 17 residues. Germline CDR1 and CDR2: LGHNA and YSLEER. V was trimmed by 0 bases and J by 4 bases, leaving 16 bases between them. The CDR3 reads CASSQDWRDRAYNEQFF. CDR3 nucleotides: TGCGCCAGCAGCCAAGATTGGCGGGACCGGGCATACAATGAGCAGTTCTTC.

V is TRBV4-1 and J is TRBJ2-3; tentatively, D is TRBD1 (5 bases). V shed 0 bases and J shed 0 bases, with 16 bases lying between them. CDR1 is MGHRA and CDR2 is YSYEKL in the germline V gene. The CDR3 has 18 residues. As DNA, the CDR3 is TGCGCCAGCAGCCAAGATGGGTCCACAGGTTTTAGCACAGATACGCAGTATTTT. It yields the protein CASSQDGSTGFSTDTQYF.

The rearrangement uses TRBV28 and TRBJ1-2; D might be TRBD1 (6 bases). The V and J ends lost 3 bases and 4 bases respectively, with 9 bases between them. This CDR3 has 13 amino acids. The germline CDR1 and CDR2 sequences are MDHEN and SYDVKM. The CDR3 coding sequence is TGTGCCAGCAGTTTTAAGGGGGTCTATGGCTACACCTTC. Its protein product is CASSFKGVYGYTF.

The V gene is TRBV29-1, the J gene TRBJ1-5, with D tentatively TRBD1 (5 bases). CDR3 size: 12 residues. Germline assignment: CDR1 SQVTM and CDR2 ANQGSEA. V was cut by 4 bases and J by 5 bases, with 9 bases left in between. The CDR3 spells CSVVAGDQPQHF. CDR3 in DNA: TGCAGCGTTGTAGCGGGGGATCAGCCCCAGCATTTT.

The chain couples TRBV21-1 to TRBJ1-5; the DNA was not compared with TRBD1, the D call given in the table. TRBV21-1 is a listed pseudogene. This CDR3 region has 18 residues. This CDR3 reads CASSKRGTRGLTNQPQHF. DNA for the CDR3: TGTGCCAGCAGCAAAAGGGGGACCAGGGGGCTGACCAATCAGCCCCAGCATTTT.

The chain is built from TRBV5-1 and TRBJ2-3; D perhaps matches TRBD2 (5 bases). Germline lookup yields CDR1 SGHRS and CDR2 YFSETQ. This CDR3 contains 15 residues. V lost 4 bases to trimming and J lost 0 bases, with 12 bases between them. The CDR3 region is CASSGEGVSTDTQYF. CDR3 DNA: TGCGCCAGCAGCGGAGAGGGCGTGAGCACAGATACGCAGTATTTT.

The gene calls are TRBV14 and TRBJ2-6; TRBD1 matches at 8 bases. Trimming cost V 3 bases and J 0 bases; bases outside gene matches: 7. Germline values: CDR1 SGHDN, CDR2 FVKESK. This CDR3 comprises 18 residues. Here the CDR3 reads CASSHPGQVISGANVLTF. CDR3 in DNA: TGTGCCAGCAGCCACCCGGGACAGGTTATCTCTGGGGCCAACGTCCTGACTTTC.

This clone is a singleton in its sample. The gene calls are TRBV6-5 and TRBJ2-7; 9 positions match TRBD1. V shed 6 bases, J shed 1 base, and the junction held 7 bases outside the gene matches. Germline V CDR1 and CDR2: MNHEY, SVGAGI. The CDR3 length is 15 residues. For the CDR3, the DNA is TGTGCCAGCAGGGACGGACAGGGGAAATCCTACGAGCAGTACTTC. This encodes CASRDGQGKSYEQYF.

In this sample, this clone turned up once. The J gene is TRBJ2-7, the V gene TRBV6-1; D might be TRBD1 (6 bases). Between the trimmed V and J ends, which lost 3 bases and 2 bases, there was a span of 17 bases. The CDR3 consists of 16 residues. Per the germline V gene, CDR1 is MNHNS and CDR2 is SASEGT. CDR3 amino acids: CASSEITGFGPYEQYF. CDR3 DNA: TGTGCCAGCAGTGAGATAACAGGGTTTGGTCCCTACGAGCAGTACTTC.

CDR3 amino acids: CSATQGQSTDTQYF. CDR3 nucleotides: TGCAGCGCCACACAGGGGCAAAGCACAGATACGCAGTATTTT. The V gene is TRBV29-1, the J gene TRBJ2-3; 7 nucleotides align to TRBD1. CDR3 length equals 14 residues. Germline loops: CDR1 SQVTM, CDR2 ANQGSEA. V trimming: 7 bases; J trimming: 0 bases; junction bases outside the gene matches: 7.

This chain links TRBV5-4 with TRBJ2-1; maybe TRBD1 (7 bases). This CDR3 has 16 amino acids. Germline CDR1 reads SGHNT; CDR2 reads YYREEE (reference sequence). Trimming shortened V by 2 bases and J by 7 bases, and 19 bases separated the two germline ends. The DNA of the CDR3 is TGTGCCAGCAGCTTCGACCCAGGGGGGAGGTTAAATGAGCAGTTCTTC. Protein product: CASSFDPGGRLNEQFF.

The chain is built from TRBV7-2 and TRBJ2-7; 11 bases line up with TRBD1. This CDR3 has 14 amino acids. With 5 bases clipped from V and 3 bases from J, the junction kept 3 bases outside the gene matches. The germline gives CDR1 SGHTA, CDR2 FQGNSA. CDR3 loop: CASSPGQGGYEQYF. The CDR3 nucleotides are TGTGCCAGCAGCCCGGGACAGGGGGGCTACGAGCAGTACTTC.

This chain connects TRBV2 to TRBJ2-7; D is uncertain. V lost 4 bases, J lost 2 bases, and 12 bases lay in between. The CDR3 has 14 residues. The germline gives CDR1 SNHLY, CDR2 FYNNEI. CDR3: CASSVAARTYEQYF. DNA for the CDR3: TGTGCCAGCAGTGTTGCTGCGCGGACCTACGAGCAGTACTTC. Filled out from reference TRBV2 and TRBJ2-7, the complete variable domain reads EPEVTQTPSHQVTQMGQEVILRCVPISNHLYFYWYRQILGQKVEFLVSFYNNEISEKSEIFDDQFSVERPDGSNFTLKIRSTKLEDSAMYFCASSVAARTYEQYFGPGTRLTVT.